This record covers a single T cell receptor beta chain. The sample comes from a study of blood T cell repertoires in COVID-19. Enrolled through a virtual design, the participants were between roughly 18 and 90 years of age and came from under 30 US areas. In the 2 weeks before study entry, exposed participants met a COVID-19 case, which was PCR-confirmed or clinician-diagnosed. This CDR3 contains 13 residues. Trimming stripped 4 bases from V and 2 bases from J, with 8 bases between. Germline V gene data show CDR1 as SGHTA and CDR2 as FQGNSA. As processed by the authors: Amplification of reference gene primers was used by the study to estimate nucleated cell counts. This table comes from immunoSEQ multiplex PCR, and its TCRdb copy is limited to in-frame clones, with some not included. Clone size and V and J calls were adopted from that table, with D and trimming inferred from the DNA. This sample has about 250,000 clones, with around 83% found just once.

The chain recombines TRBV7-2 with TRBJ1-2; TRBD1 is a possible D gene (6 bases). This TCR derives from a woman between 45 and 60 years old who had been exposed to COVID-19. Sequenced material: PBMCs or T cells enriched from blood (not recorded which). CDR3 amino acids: CASSYGTNYGYTF. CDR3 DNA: TGTGCCAGCAGCTATGGGACAAACTATGGCTACACCTTC.